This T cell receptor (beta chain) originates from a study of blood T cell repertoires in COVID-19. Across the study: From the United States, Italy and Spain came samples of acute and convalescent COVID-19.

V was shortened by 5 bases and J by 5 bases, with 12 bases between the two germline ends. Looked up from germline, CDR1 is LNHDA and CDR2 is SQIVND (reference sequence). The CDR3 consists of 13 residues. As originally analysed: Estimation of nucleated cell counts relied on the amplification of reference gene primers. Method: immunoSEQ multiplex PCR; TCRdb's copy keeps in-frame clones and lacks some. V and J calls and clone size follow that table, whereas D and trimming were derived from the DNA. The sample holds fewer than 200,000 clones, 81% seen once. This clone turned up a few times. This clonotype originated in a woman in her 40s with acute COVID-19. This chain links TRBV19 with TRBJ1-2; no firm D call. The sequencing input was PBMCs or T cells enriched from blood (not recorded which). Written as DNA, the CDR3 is TGTGCCAGTAGTCCCGGGAGTTTTTATGGCTACACCTTC. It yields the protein CASSPGSFYGYTF.